This T cell receptor (beta chain) is from a study of beta chain features in type 1 diabetes. Overall study findings and caveats: Across patients, naive, central memory and Treg TCRB repertoires exhibited apparently greater similarity than was observed across healthy donors. TCRB CDR3 length was moderately but significantly reduced in all four CD4+ subsets of Type 1 diabetes patients.

Of the isolated RNA, all was reverse transcribed, and so the sequenced material was expressed TCRB transcripts. Produced via immunoSEQ multiplex PCR; TCRdb's table is partial and in-frame only. Of more than 100,000 clones in the sample, about 10% were seen once. As for this clone: As yet, its antigen is unknown.

J gave up 5 bases and V 5 bases, and 2 bases lay outside the gene matches. This CDR3 has 12 amino acids. Germline V gene lookup returns CDR1 MDHEN and CDR2 SYDVKM. V is TRBV28 and J is TRBJ1-2; the match to TRBD1 covers 7 bases. The receptor was isolated from a man aged 25 to 40 with type 1 diabetes. The sequenced material came from central memory CD4+ T cells from blood. This CDR3 reads CASSDRAYGYTF. CDR3 nucleotides: TGTGCCAGCAGTGACAGGGCGTATGGCTACACCTTC.